Listed here are 15 T cell receptor beta chains from one sample, sequenced in a study of T-cell memory formation after mild COVID-19. TCRdb redid the calling of the 5' RACE reads with MiXCR, one entry per CDR3 protein. The sample holds about 210,000 distinct CDR3 sequences, under 12% seen once. The sample consisted of PBMCs or a T cell subset sorted from them (not recorded which). The receptors were sampled from a man younger than 35 who had mild COVID-19 (a few samples of this study predate the infection). Cell type and time point are not known.

This rearrangement joins TRBV7-2 to TRBJ2-3; D perhaps matches TRBD2 (7 bases). Trimming took 1 base from V and 10 from J, leaving 12 bases between them. The germline gives CDR1 SGHTA, CDR2 FQGNSA. The CDR3 runs 13 residues. Here the CDR3 DNA reads TGTGCCAGCAGCTTAGGGGAGGGGGTGGCGCAGTATTTT. Residues: CASSLGEGVAQYF.

This clonotype was seen a handful of times. The V and J genes are TRBV4-1 and TRBJ1-3; no firm D call. The V end was cut by 0 bases, the J end by 0 bases, with 12 bases between. The germline V gene encodes CDR1 MGHRA and CDR2 YSYEKL. The CDR3 spans 17 residues. CDR3 DNA sequence: TGCGCCAGCAGCCAAGATCCTAACCCAGCCTCTGGAAACACCATATATTTT. This codes for CASSQDPNPASGNTIYF.

This clonotype was counted between two and nine times. V and J are TRBV5-1 and TRBJ1-1, with D uncertain. This CDR3 has 14 amino acids. V lost 4 bases, J lost 1 base, and 11 bases lay in between. Germline V gives CDR1 SGHRS, CDR2 YFSETQ. The CDR3 spells CASSPISANTEAFF. The CDR3 DNA reads as TGCGCCAGCAGCCCGATCTCCGCGAACACTGAAGCTTTCTTT.

The rearrangement links TRBV14 to TRBJ2-3, with 14 bases aligning to TRBD2. V lost 5 bases and J lost 2; bases outside the gene matches: 6. The CDR3 runs to 17 residues. CDR1 is SGHDN, CDR2 FVKESK, per germline. Written as DNA, the CDR3 is TGTGCCAGCAGCGCCCCGGGACTAGCGGGGGTCACAGATACGCAGTATTTT. Protein product: CASSAPGLAGVTDTQYF.

This clonotype was detected ten times or more. This chain joins TRBV6-2 or TRBV6-3 and TRBJ2-1; perhaps TRBD1 as D (5 bases). The CDR3 covers 12 residues. Germline CDR1 is MNHEY and CDR2 is SVGEGT. Trimming removed 5 bases from V and 6 bases from J, with 8 bases in between. The CDR3 spells CASSRGPNEQFF. The DNA for the CDR3 is TGTGCCAGCAGTAGGGGTCCCAATGAGCAGTTCTTC.

This clonotype turned up a few times. This chain connects TRBV6-5 to TRBJ1-2; 7 nucleotides line up with TRBD1. Losses at the gene ends were 4 bases for V and 4 bases for J; bases not matched to a gene: 6. This CDR3 is 14 amino acids long. CDR1 is MNHEY, CDR2 SVGAGI, per germline. CDR3 loop: CASSSVQGPYGYTF. CDR3 in DNA: TGTGCCAGCAGTTCAGTACAGGGGCCCTATGGCTACACCTTC.

V is TRBV29-1 and J is TRBJ1-4; D remains ambiguous. This CDR3 has 13 residues. In germline, CDR1 is SQVTM, CDR2 ANQGSEA. With 7 bases removed from V and 2 bases from J, the gap between germline ends came to 11 bases. As DNA, the CDR3 is TGCAGCGCTATAGGGAGGACTAATGAAAAACTGTTTTTT. Amino acids: CSAIGRTNEKLFF.

V and J are TRBV7-2 and TRBJ2-2, with 7 bases lining up with TRBD2. The CDR3 runs 16 residues. V gave up 2 bases and J gave up 6 bases; unmatched junction bases: 9. Germline V gives CDR1 SGHTA, CDR2 FQGNSA. CDR3 sequence (DNA): TGTGCCAGCAGCTTACCCCCGGGGGGAAATCCCGGGGAGCTGTTTTTT. Translating it yields CASSLPPGGNPGELFF. The whole variable domain, remainder taken from reference TRBV7-2 and TRBJ2-2, is GAGVSQSPSNKVTEKGKDVELRCDPISGHTALYWYRQSLGQGLEFLIYFQGNSAPDKSGLPSDRFSAERTGGSVSTLTIQRTQQEDSAVYLCASSLPPGGNPGELFFGEGSRLTVL.

The chain links TRBV29-1 to TRBJ2-6; D remains unclear. V dropped 1 base and J dropped 4 bases, with 8 bases sitting between them. Germline CDR1 is SQVTM and CDR2 is ANQGSEA. The CDR3 totals 14 residues. The CDR3 spells CSVEVQNGANVLTF. The DNA of the CDR3 is TGCAGCGTTGAAGTCCAGAACGGGGCCAACGTCCTGACTTTC.

The sample holds a few counts of this clonotype. The chain carries TRBV18 and TRBJ2-7; 9 bases line up with TRBD1. Germline V gives CDR1 KGHSH, CDR2 LQKENI. This CDR3 spans 15 amino acids. Unmatched junction bases numbered 9, after V lost 4 bases and J lost 5 bases. The CDR3 protein is CASSRGTGLPHEQYV. CDR3 DNA: TGTGCCAGCTCACGCGGGACAGGGCTGCCCCACGAGCAGTACGTC.

The CDR3 region has the DNA TGCAGTGCTGGGGTGGGGGGCGCGCCCTACAATGAGCAGTTCTTC. It encodes CSAGVGGAPYNEQFF. The chain has TRBV20-1 and TRBJ2-1; D may match TRBD1 or TRBD2 (6 bases each). V lost 5 bases to trimming and J lost 2 bases, with 16 bases between them. The CDR3 contains 15 residues. Germline V gene sequence: CDR1 DFQATT, CDR2 SNEGSKA (reference sequence).

This clonotype was counted a few times. The chain couples TRBV9 to TRBJ1-1; possibly TRBD1 for D (5 bases). Germline lookup yields CDR1 SGDLS and CDR2 YYNGEE. V was cut by 6 bases and J by 1 base, with 10 bases left in between. There are 13 residues in the CDR3. CDR3 DNA sequence: TGTGCCAGCAAGGGCAGGGAGAACACTGAAGCTTTCTTT. It codes for CASKGRENTEAFF.

This clonotype has a handful of counts. The gene calls are TRBV7-2 and TRBJ2-7; no definite D call. Germline V gene data show CDR1 as SGHTA and CDR2 as FQGNSA. CDR3 length: 14 amino acids. V lost 1 base, J lost 2 bases, and 9 bases lay in between. This CDR3 is CASSLEGPAYEQYF. The DNA for the CDR3 is TGTGCCAGCAGCTTAGAAGGGCCGGCCTACGAGCAGTACTTC.

This clonotype was picked up a small number of times. The chain uses TRBV7-3 and TRBJ2-3, with 10 bases that match TRBD1. Germline lookup yields CDR1 SGHTA and CDR2 FQGTGA. The CDR3 totals 15 residues. V shed 6 bases and J 5 bases; nucleotides not matched to a gene: 8. This chain's CDR3 is CASSPKTGGLDTQYF. As DNA, the CDR3 is TGTGCCAGCAGTCCGAAGACAGGGGGCCTAGATACGCAGTATTTT.

The V and J genes are TRBV5-6 and TRBJ1-1; a weak D match, TRBD1 (5 bases). The CDR3 has 13 amino acids. Per germline, CDR1 SGHDT and CDR2 YYEEEE. V dropped 1 base and J dropped 4 bases, with 8 bases sitting between them. The CDR3 reads CASSLWQGTEAFF. As DNA, the CDR3 is TGTGCCAGCAGCTTGTGGCAGGGCACTGAAGCTTTCTTT.